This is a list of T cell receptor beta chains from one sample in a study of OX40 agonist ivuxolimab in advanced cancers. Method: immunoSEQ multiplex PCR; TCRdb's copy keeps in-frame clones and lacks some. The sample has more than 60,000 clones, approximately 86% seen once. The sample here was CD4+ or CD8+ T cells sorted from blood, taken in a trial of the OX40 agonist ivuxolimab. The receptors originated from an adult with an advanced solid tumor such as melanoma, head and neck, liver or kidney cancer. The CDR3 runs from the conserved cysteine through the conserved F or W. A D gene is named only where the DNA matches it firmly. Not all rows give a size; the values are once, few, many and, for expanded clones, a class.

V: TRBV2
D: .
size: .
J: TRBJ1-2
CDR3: CASNPRDYGYTF
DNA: TGTGCCAGCAATCCGAGAGACTATGGCTACACCTTC

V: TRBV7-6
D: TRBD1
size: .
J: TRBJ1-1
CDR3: CASSLGIPGQGSGTEAFF
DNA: TGTGCCAGCAGCTTAGGGATCCCGGGACAGGGTAGCGGCACTGAAGCTTTCTTT

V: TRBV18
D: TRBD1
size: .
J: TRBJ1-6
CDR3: CASSPGQGDSPLHF
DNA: TGTGCCAGCTCACCGGGACAGGGAGATTCACCCCTCCACTTT

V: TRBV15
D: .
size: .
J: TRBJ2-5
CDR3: CATRNRTKQETQYF
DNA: TGTGCCACCAGAAACAGGACAAAGCAAGAGACCCAGTACTTC

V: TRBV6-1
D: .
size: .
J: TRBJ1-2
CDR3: CASSPPGPSLGGYTF
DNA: TGTGCCAGCAGTCCTCCGGGACCCTCACTCGGTGGCTACACCTTC

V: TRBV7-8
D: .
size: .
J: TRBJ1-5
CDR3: CASSYKGGANQPQHF
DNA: TGTGCCAGCAGCTACAAAGGGGGAGCCAATCAGCCCCAGCATTTT

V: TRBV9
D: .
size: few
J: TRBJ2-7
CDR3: CASSVLPGTPSYEQYF
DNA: TGTGCCAGCAGCGTACTTCCCGGGACCCCCAGCTACGAGCAGTACTTC

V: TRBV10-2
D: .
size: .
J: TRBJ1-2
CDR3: CASSESFFLGYTF
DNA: TGCGCCAGCAGTGAGTCGTTTTTTCTAGGCTACACCTTC

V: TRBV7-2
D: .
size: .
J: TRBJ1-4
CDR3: CASSTDGLREKLFF
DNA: TGTGCCAGCAGCACGGACGGCCTCAGAGAAAAACTGTTTTTT

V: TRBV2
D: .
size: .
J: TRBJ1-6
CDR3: CASRGYSQGWYNSPLHF
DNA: TGTGCCAGCAGAGGATACTCACAGGGTTGGTATAATTCACCCCTCCACTTT